This passage covers 31 T cell receptor beta chains from one sample sequenced in a study of regulatory T cells in long-lasting Graves disease. Time point of the sample: persistent/refractory GD, antithyroid drugs over 5 years with positive TRAb. TCR sequences were obtained from RNA taken from PBMCs. The TCR beta library used iRepertoire HTBI primers with Arm-PCR amplification of CDR3. MiXCR, run by TCRdb on the multiplex PCR reads, gives a single entry per CDR3 protein. This table holds around 450,000 distinct CDR3 sequences, about 22% found once. Specimen: peripheral blood mononuclear cells (PBMCs), collected when the disease was refractory, from a patient treated with antithyroid drugs. The origin of the receptors is a female donor with Graves disease.

This sequence joins TRBV7-9 and TRBJ1-2; 7 bases are a match to TRBD1. From germline, CDR1 is SEHNR and CDR2 FQNEAQ (reference sequence). The V segment lost 1 base and the J segment 1 base; nucleotides outside the gene matches: 6. This CDR3 contains 16 residues. CDR3 residues: CASSLGPGTDNYGYTF. In nucleotides, the CDR3 is TGTGCCAGCAGCTTAGGCCCCGGGACAGATAACTATGGCTACACCTTC. Supplemented by reference TRBV7-9 and TRBJ1-2, the full variable domain reads DTGVSQNPRHKITKRGQNVTFRCDPISEHNRLYWYRQTLGQGPEFLTYFQNEAQLEKSRLLSDRFSAERPKGSFSTLEIQRTEQGDSAMYLCASSLGPGTDNYGYTFGSGTRLTVV.

There are a few counts of this clonotype. The chain is built from TRBV5-8 and TRBJ1-6; unclear D gene. CDR1 SGHTS and CDR2 YDEGEE come from the germline V gene. V was trimmed by 1 base and J by 9 bases, leaving 11 bases between them. The CDR3 loop spans 14 amino acids. Here the CDR3 reads CASSLNIGSSPLHF. CDR3 nucleotides: TGTGCCAGCAGCTTGAATATCGGGAGTTCACCCCTCCACTTT. The full variable domain, completed using reference TRBV5-8 and TRBJ1-6, is EAGVTQSPTHLIKTRGQQATLRCSPISGHTSVYWYQQALGLGLQFLLWYDEGEERNRGNFPPRFSGRQFPNYSSELNVNALELEDSALYLCASSLNIGSSPLHFGNGTRLTVT.

This clonotype was observed at least ten times. The chain carries TRBV7-2 and TRBJ2-7, with unresolved D. V lost 0 bases, J lost 3 bases, and 9 bases lay in between. The germline CDR1 and CDR2 sequences are SGHTA and FQGNSA. This CDR3 is built from 14 residues. CDR3 amino acids: CASSLAEEYYEQYF. The CDR3 region has the DNA TGTGCCAGCAGCTTAGCCGAGGAGTACTACGAGCAGTACTTC.

This clonotype appeared many times. This chain connects TRBV20-1 to TRBJ1-2; no clear D gene. The CDR3 runs 16 residues. V lost 5 bases, J lost 3 bases, and 22 bases lay in between. Germline CDR1 DFQATT, CDR2 SNEGSKA (reference sequence). The CDR3 region has the DNA TGCAGTGCTCCTTTCCGTTCAGCTAGCTCTTACTATGGCTACACCTTC. Its protein product is CSAPFRSASSYYGYTF.

This clonotype appeared many times. The CDR3 region is CASSSTEETQYF. DNA for the CDR3: TGTGCCAGCAGCTCGACAGAAGAGACCCAGTACTTC. The chain employs TRBV12-3 or TRBV12-4 and TRBJ2-5; weak D call: TRBD1 (5 bases). The CDR3 runs to 12 residues. Trimming stripped 6 bases from V and 3 bases from J, with 8 bases between.

J is TRBJ1-1 and V is TRBV29-1; the D gene is possibly TRBD1 (6 bases). This CDR3 contains 15 residues. The germline V gene encodes CDR1 SQVTM and CDR2 ANQGSEA. The V end was cut by 7 bases, the J end by 2 bases, with 20 bases between. The CDR3 DNA follows: TGCAGCGCCCCAGCGGGGGGCTTCCTTAACACTGAAGCTTTCTTT. The encoded protein is CSAPAGGFLNTEAFF.

The DNA for the CDR3 is TGCAGTGCTAGAGATACCATAAACTATGGCTACACCTTC. This sequence encodes CSARDTINYGYTF. The chain combines TRBV20-1 with TRBJ1-2; D remains unclear. V lost 0 bases and J lost 2, with 7 bases in between. This CDR3 region has 13 residues. The V gene's germline CDR1 is DFQATT and CDR2 SNEGSKA (reference sequence).

This clonotype was seen only a few times. The DNA of the CDR3 is TGCGCCAGCAGCCCCGCCTCAGGGGGCATGTACGAGCAGTACTTC. It specifies CASSPASGGMYEQYF. This rearrangement joins TRBV5-1 to TRBJ2-7, with 8 bases aligning to TRBD1. Germline trimming cut 4 bases from V and 4 bases from J; bases unmatched to any gene: 10. Germline assignment: CDR1 SGHRS and CDR2 YFSETQ. This CDR3 is built from 15 residues.

This clonotype was picked up a small number of times. CDR3 sequence reads: CSASRDYDQETQYF. The CDR3 coding sequence is TGCAGTGCTAGTAGGGACTACGATCAAGAGACCCAGTACTTC. The chain recombines TRBV20-1 with TRBJ2-5; 7 nucleotides align to TRBD2. CDR1 DFQATT and CDR2 SNEGSKA come from the germline V gene (reference sequence). The CDR3 spans 14 residues. Losses at the gene ends were 3 bases for V and 2 bases for J; bases not matched to a gene: 6.

This clonotype was seen many times. The J gene is TRBJ1-1, the V gene TRBV27, with D possibly matching TRBD1 (5 bases). The V end was cut by 4 bases, the J end by 4 bases, with 10 bases between. CDR1 is MNHEY, CDR2 SMNVEV, per germline (reference sequence). The CDR3 runs 13 residues. The CDR3, as DNA: TGTGCCAGCAGTTCCCGAGGGGTCACTGAAGCTTTCTTT. Its protein product is CASSSRGVTEAFF.

A few counts support this clonotype. The chain uses TRBV6-1 and TRBJ2-5, with 12 bases fitting TRBD2. Germline CDR1 MNHNS, CDR2 SASEGT. The CDR3 spans 18 residues. Trimming at V came to 8 bases and at J to 4 bases, leaving 17 bases not matched to a gene. The DNA of the CDR3 is TGTGCCAGCGCGACCTTGAAATGGACTAGCGGGGCGGGAGAGACCCAGTACTTC. Translated: CASATLKWTSGAGETQYF.

This clonotype was found many times. The gene calls are TRBV28 and TRBJ2-7; TRBD1 matches at 7 bases. Germline trimming cut 7 bases from V and 4 bases from J; bases unmatched to any gene: 10. Germline lookup yields CDR1 MDHEN and CDR2 SYDVKM. The CDR3 totals 14 residues. The CDR3 DNA reads TGTGCCAGCATCTCCGGGACAGCTGTTTACGAGCAGTACTTC. Its translation is CASISGTAVYEQYF.

This clonotype occurred a few times. This rearrangement joins TRBV5-4 to TRBJ1-2; D is possibly TRBD1 (5 bases). V lost 5 bases and J 3 bases, leaving 14 bases between the germline ends. The CDR3 consists of 14 residues. The germline V gene encodes CDR1 SGHNT and CDR2 YYREEE (reference sequence). This chain's CDR3 is CASRSAGLDYGYTF. The CDR3 nucleotides read TGTGCCAGCAGAAGCGCAGGGTTAGACTATGGCTACACCTTC.

This clonotype has ten or more counts. The chain links TRBV2 to TRBJ1-4; no firm D call. This CDR3 spans 15 amino acids. Germline V gene lookup returns CDR1 SNHLY and CDR2 FYNNEI. With 6 bases removed from V and 5 bases from J, the gap between germline ends came to 16 bases. The CDR3 spells CASRQGRQENEKLFF. CDR3 DNA sequence: TGTGCCAGCAGGCAAGGCCGCCAAGAAAATGAAAAACTGTTTTTT.

A word on this clonotype: No conserved phenylalanine or tryptophan ends this CDR3, so it is likely a read error. This chain joins TRBV28 and TRBJ1-2; the D is unclear. CDR3 length: 12 amino acids. Germline-derived CDR1 and CDR2 are MDHEN and SYDVKM. The V end lost 5 bases, the J end lost 6 bases, and 10 bases lay between the germline ends. CDR3 sequence (DNA): TGTGCCAGCAGTCTGGGAGGCAATGGCTACACCTCC. Protein: CASSLGGNGYTS.

This clonotype was observed a handful of times. The chain combines TRBV6-1 with TRBJ1-1, with 9 bases lining up with TRBD1. This CDR3 is built from 14 residues. The germline CDR1 and CDR2 sequences are MNHNS and SASEGT. J lost 11 bases, V lost 5 bases, and 12 bases had no gene match. The CDR3 here is CASSPYTGTGMAFF. The CDR3 nucleotides are TGTGCCAGCAGTCCCTATACCGGGACAGGGATGGCTTTCTTT.

V usage is TRBV28 and J usage is TRBJ2-3; tentative D call: TRBD1 (7 bases). Trimming took off 6 bases at V and 8 bases at J, with 18 bases between the two ends. The CDR3 contains 14 residues. Per germline, CDR1 MDHEN and CDR2 SYDVKM. CDR3 nucleotide sequence: TGTGCCAGCAGCTCCAGGGGGGAGTTGGGTACGCAGTATTTT. Its translation is CASSSRGELGTQYF.

The chain is built from TRBV19 and TRBJ1-1; tentatively, D is TRBD1 (5 bases). The CDR3 runs 16 residues. V was pared by 6 bases and J by 5 bases, with 22 bases between. Germline V gives CDR1 LNHDA, CDR2 SQIVND (reference sequence). The CDR3 reads CASRPFAWGVGTEAFF. CDR3 sequence (DNA): TGTGCCAGTAGACCCTTTGCGTGGGGCGTCGGGACTGAAGCTTTCTTT.

There are many counts of this clonotype. V and J are TRBV20-1 and TRBJ2-7, with no clear D. V shed 0 bases and J shed 2 bases, with 8 bases lying between them. CDR1 and CDR2 (germline): DFQATT, SNEGSKA (reference sequence). This CDR3 has 13 amino acids. CDR3 DNA: TGCAGTGCTAGAGAAGGTTCTGCCTACGAGCAGTACTTC. Amino acid sequence: CSAREGSAYEQYF.

V gene TRBV5-1 combines with J gene TRBJ2-5; TRBD2 agrees at 8 bases. The V gene's germline CDR1 is SGHRS and CDR2 YFSETQ. V lost 5 bases, J lost 4 bases, and 4 bases stayed unmatched. The CDR3 contains 13 residues. This CDR3 reads CASRGSGGETQYF. The CDR3 DNA is TGCGCCAGCAGGGGCAGCGGGGGAGAGACCCAGTACTTC.

Comment on this clonotype: The junction does not match germline at one end; this may be a read error. The rearrangement joins TRBV10-3 to TRBJ1-2, with D maybe TRBD1 (6 bases). Germline lookup yields CDR1 ENHRY and CDR2 SYGVKD. The CDR3 extends over 19 amino acids. CDR3 loop: CAINEGGSSKNEPNYGYTF. CDR3 in DNA: TGTGCCATCAATGAGGGGGGGAGTTCTAAGAACGAACCTAACTATGGCTACACCTTC.

This chain uses TRBV5-1 with TRBJ1-1; D gene unclear. Deletions cut 4 bases from V and 3 bases from J, with 10 bases between. Looked up from germline, CDR1 is SGHRS and CDR2 is YFSETQ. This CDR3 is built from 13 residues. CDR3 bases: TGCGCCAGCAGCCGAAGAGTGGACACTGAAGCTTTCTTT. It yields the protein CASSRRVDTEAFF.

This clonotype was counted ten times or more. V is TRBV19 and J is TRBJ1-5, with 9 bases identical to TRBD1. CDR3 length equals 16 residues. V shed 7 bases, J shed 1 base, and the junction held 8 bases outside the gene matches. Germline V gene data show CDR1 as LNHDA and CDR2 as SQIVND (reference sequence). The CDR3 here is CASNPTGGRSNQPQHF. DNA of the CDR3: TGTGCCAGTAACCCGACAGGGGGAAGGAGCAATCAGCCCCAGCATTTT.

This clonotype was seen just once. The CDR3 is CASSPEVDTQYF. The CDR3 region has the DNA TGTGCCAGCAGCCCTGAGGTCGATACGCAGTATTTT. The genes are TRBV7-8 and TRBJ2-3; D is unresolved. V was shortened by 5 bases and J by 6 bases, with 9 bases between the two germline ends. CDR1 and CDR2 (germline): SGHVS, FQNEAQ. The CDR3 contains 12 residues.

This clonotype was seen repeatedly, ten times or more. This rearrangement joins TRBV6-1 to TRBJ2-7; D gene unclear. V lost 2 bases to trimming and J lost 5 bases, with 10 bases between them. The CDR3 totals 13 residues. The germline gives CDR1 MNHNS, CDR2 SASEGT. The CDR3, as DNA: TGTGCCAGCAGTGAACCAGGTGGACACGAGCAGTACTTC. Its translation: CASSEPGGHEQYF.

This clonotype was detected a few times. CDR3 sequence: CSGVRGYEQYF. CDR3 DNA: TGCAGTGGAGTGAGAGGATACGAGCAGTACTTC. The V and J genes are TRBV20-1 and TRBJ2-7; D is uncertain. CDR1 and CDR2 from the germline V gene are DFQATT and SNEGSKA (reference sequence). CDR3 length: 11 amino acids. V was cut by 7 bases and J by 4 bases, with 11 bases left in between.

In its sample, this clonotype was seen many times. J is TRBJ1-5 and V is TRBV12-3 or TRBV12-4; D unresolved. The CDR3 runs to 15 residues. V shed 5 bases and J shed 2 bases, with 13 bases lying between them. CDR3 loop: CASSPQGVGNQPQHF. In DNA form, the CDR3 reads TGTGCCAGCAGTCCTCAAGGAGTAGGCAATCAGCCCCAGCATTTT.

A remark on this clonotype: Possible read error: a much larger clone is one base away. The genes are TRBV2 and TRBJ1-1; 7 nucleotides line up with TRBD1. V was clipped by 6 bases and J by 7 bases; unmatched bases: 5. This CDR3 has 12 residues. In germline, CDR1 is SNHLY, CDR2 FYNNEI. CDR3 in amino acids: CASRERDSEAFF. The CDR3 nucleotides read TGTGCCAGCAGGGAGCGGGACAGTGAAGCTTTCTTT.

This clonotype was picked up a small number of times. V gene TRBV11-2 combines with J gene TRBJ1-6; tentative D call: TRBD1 (6 bases). Trimming pared 5 bases from V and 2 bases from J, leaving 19 bases between. This CDR3 comprises 18 residues. Germline V gives CDR1 SGHAT, CDR2 FQNNGV. CDR3 amino acids: CASSHYRGQSTYNSPLHF. The CDR3 bases are TGTGCCAGCAGCCACTACCGGGGGCAGTCTACCTATAATTCACCCCTCCACTTT.

At least ten counts were recorded for this clonotype. The chain has TRBV11-2 and TRBJ2-7; D is unclear. The V and J ends lost 5 bases and 4 bases respectively, with 15 bases between them. The CDR3 runs to 14 residues. The germline V gene encodes CDR1 SGHAT and CDR2 FQNNGV. The CDR3, as DNA: TGTGCCAGCAGCCCGATTCATAAGCCGTACGAGCAGTACTTC. Residues: CASSPIHKPYEQYF.

Note on this clonotype: The junction shows a germline mismatch at one end, possibly a read error. The chain has TRBV6-1 and TRBJ1-4; D perhaps matches TRBD1 (5 bases). Germline CDR1 is MNHNS and CDR2 is SASEGT. The CDR3 contains 14 residues. CDR3 in DNA: TGTGCCAGCAGCCCTTGGGGGACTAATGAAAAACCGTTTTTT. Protein product: CASSPWGTNEKPFF.